Detailed here is one T cell receptor (beta chain). This specimen belongs to a study of T cell repertoires in aging, cancer and after chemotherapy. Rearranged V-D-J TRB sequences were amplified with a mixed TRB-A/B primer pool. MiXCR, run by TCRdb on the multiplex PCR reads, gives a single entry per CDR3 protein. This table holds a few thousand distinct CDR3 sequences, 28% found once. Peripheral blood genomic DNA, not sorted cells or RNA, was the template. From germline, CDR1 is SEHNR and CDR2 FQNEAQ (reference sequence). V lost 5 bases and J 6 bases, leaving 19 bases between the germline ends. The CDR3 is made up of 15 amino acids.

This rearrangement joins TRBV7-9 to TRBJ2-5; D uncertain. The receptor was derived from a human donor with a solid tumor. Specimen: blood. Here the CDR3 reads CASSDWSPLRKTQYF. CDR3 coding DNA: TGTGCCAGCAGCGACTGGTCCCCTTTGAGGAAGACCCAGTACTTC.